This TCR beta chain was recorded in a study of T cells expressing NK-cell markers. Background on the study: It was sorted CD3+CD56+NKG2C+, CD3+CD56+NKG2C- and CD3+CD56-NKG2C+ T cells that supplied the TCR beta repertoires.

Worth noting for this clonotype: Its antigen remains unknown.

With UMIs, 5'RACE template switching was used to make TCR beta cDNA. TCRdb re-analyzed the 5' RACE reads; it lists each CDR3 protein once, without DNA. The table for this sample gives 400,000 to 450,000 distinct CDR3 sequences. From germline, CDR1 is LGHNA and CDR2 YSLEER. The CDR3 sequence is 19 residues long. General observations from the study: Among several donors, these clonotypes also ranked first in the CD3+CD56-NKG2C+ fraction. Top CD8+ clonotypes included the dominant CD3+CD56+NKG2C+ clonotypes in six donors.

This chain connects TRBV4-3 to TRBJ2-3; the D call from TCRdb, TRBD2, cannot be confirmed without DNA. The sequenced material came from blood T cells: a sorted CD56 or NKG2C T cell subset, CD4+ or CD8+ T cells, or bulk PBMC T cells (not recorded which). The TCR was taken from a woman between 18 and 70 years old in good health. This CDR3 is CASSQDVASGRDSTDTQYF.